Listed below are T cell receptor beta chains from one sample, sequenced in a study of T cells in Graves' hyperthyroidism and ophthalmopathy. TCRdb used MiXCR to reprocess the multiplex PCR reads, holding one entry per CDR3 protein. The sample consists of some 770,000 distinct CDR3 sequences, 16% of them appearing once. The specimen sequenced was blood. These receptors were taken from a man aged 18 to 35 with Graves' hyperthyroidism. CDR3s include the opening cysteine and the closing phenylalanine or tryptophan. The order of the fields is clone size, CDR3 length, D gene, J gene, V gene, CDR3 protein, CDR3 DNA. A D gene is named only where the DNA matches it firmly. Clone size is stated in some rows and not others, as once, few, many or a class when expanded.

abundance: .
len: 15
d_gene: TRBD2
j_gene: TRBJ2-3
v_gene: TRBV4-1
CDR3aa: CASSQGGRGTDTQYF
CDR3nt: TGCGCCAGCAGCCAAGGCGGGAGAGGAACAGATACGCAGTATTTT

abundance: few
len: 13
d_gene: .
j_gene: TRBJ1-2
v_gene: TRBV29-1
CDR3aa: CSVEVGAVYGYTF
CDR3nt: TGCAGCGTTGAGGTTGGGGCTGTTTATGGCTACACCTTC

abundance: many
len: 11
d_gene: .
j_gene: TRBJ1-3
v_gene: TRBV30
CDR3aa: CAWSLGNTIYF
CDR3nt: TGTGCCTGGAGTCTGGGAAACACCATATATTTT

abundance: many
len: 14
d_gene: .
j_gene: TRBJ2-7
v_gene: TRBV28
CDR3aa: CASSFLRSAYEQYF
CDR3nt: TGTGCCAGCAGTTTTCTGAGGAGCGCCTACGAGCAGTACTTC

abundance: many
len: 16
d_gene: TRBD2
j_gene: TRBJ2-1
v_gene: TRBV7-8
CDR3aa: CASSSGLAGPATEQFF
CDR3nt: TGTGCCAGCAGCTCCGGACTAGCGGGCCCAGCGACGGAGCAGTTCTTC

abundance: .
len: 16
d_gene: TRBD1
j_gene: TRBJ2-1
v_gene: TRBV25-1
CDR3aa: CASSAITGGALGEQFF
CDR3nt: TGTGCCAGCAGTGCAATTACAGGGGGCGCGCTGGGGGAGCAGTTCTTC

abundance: many
len: 10
d_gene: .
j_gene: TRBJ1-1
v_gene: TRBV2
CDR3aa: CASNPRGAFF
CDR3nt: TGTGCCAGCAATCCTCGGGGAGCTTTCTTT

abundance: few
len: 19
d_gene: TRBD1
j_gene: TRBJ2-7
v_gene: TRBV5-1
CDR3aa: CASSNPSGGGTGTIYEQYF
CDR3nt: TGCGCCAGCAGCAACCCAAGCGGTGGGGGGACAGGGACGATATACGAGCAGTACTTC

abundance: .
len: 11
d_gene: TRBD1
j_gene: TRBJ1-5
v_gene: TRBV20-1
CDR3aa: CSAGQGQPQHF
CDR3nt: TGCAGTGCTGGACAGGGTCAGCCCCAGCATTTT

abundance: .
len: 15
d_gene: .
j_gene: TRBJ2-2
v_gene: TRBV7-9
CDR3aa: CASSPSMGGAGELFF
CDR3nt: TGTGCCAGCAGCCCCAGCATGGGTGGGGCCGGGGAGCTGTTTTTT

abundance: few
len: 14
d_gene: .
j_gene: TRBJ2-7
v_gene: TRBV5-1
CDR3aa: CASSLDPGSDEQYF
CDR3nt: TGCGCCAGCAGCCTCGATCCAGGGTCCGACGAGCAGTACTTC

abundance: .
len: 16
d_gene: TRBD1
j_gene: TRBJ2-2
v_gene: TRBV6-7
CDR3aa: CASSQTGGAVTGELFF
CDR3nt: TGTGCCAGCAGTCAAACAGGGGGCGCGGTCACCGGGGAGCTGTTTTTT

abundance: .
len: 13
d_gene: .
j_gene: TRBJ2-1
v_gene: TRBV6-6
CDR3aa: CASSYNNRGEQFF
CDR3nt: TGTGCCAGCAGTTACAACAACCGGGGGGAGCAGTTCTTC

abundance: few
len: 11
d_gene: .
j_gene: TRBJ2-1
v_gene: TRBV20-1
CDR3aa: CSASYWREQFF
CDR3nt: TGCAGTGCTAGTTATTGGAGGGAGCAGTTCTTC

abundance: .
len: 15
d_gene: TRBD2
j_gene: TRBJ2-3
v_gene: TRBV20-1
CDR3aa: CSARDPAGGTDTQYF
CDR3nt: TGCAGTGCTAGAGATCCAGCGGGAGGCACAGATACGCAGTATTTT

abundance: few
len: 16
d_gene: .
j_gene: TRBJ2-2
v_gene: TRBV6-1
CDR3aa: CASSETRAELTGELFF
CDR3nt: TGTGCCAGCAGTGAAACGAGGGCGGAACTTACCGGGGAGCTGTTTTTT

abundance: .
len: 14
d_gene: .
j_gene: TRBJ1-4
v_gene: TRBV5-5
CDR3aa: CASSPRQENEKLFF
CDR3nt: TGTGCCAGCAGCCCCCGACAGGAAAATGAAAAACTGTTTTTT

abundance: few
len: 17
d_gene: TRBD2
j_gene: TRBJ2-1
v_gene: TRBV19
CDR3aa: CASSIGASGRGYNEQFF
CDR3nt: TGTGCCAGTAGTATAGGGGCAAGCGGGAGAGGCTACAATGAGCAGTTCTTC

abundance: many
len: 15
d_gene: TRBD2
j_gene: TRBJ2-7
v_gene: TRBV27
CDR3aa: CASSPSGRASYEQYF
CDR3nt: TGTGCCAGCAGTCCTAGCGGGAGGGCCTCCTACGAGCAGTACTTC

abundance: few
len: 15
d_gene: TRBD2
j_gene: TRBJ2-7
v_gene: TRBV6-1
CDR3aa: CASRIGTSYSYEQYF
CDR3nt: TGTGCCAGCAGAATAGGGACTAGCTACTCCTACGAGCAGTACTTC

abundance: .
len: 16
d_gene: TRBD1
j_gene: TRBJ1-5
v_gene: TRBV19
CDR3aa: CASSPLDRGGNQPQHF
CDR3nt: TGTGCCAGTAGCCCGCTCGACAGGGGGGGGAATCAGCCCCAGCATTTT

abundance: .
len: 13
d_gene: .
j_gene: TRBJ1-6
v_gene: TRBV25-1
CDR3aa: CASSEGSNSPLHF
CDR3nt: TGTGCCAGCAGTGAGGGCTCCAATTCACCCCTCCACTTT

abundance: .
len: 11
d_gene: .
j_gene: TRBJ2-4
v_gene: TRBV2
CDR3aa: CASSTRDPQYF
CDR3nt: TGTGCCAGCAGTACTCGGGACCCTCAGTACTTC

abundance: .
len: 16
d_gene: .
j_gene: TRBJ2-1
v_gene: TRBV15
CDR3aa: CATSRSLGGSYNEQFF
CDR3nt: TGTGCCACCAGCAGATCCCTTGGGGGCTCCTACAATGAGCAGTTCTTC

abundance: .
len: 14
d_gene: .
j_gene: TRBJ2-6
v_gene: TRBV5-6
CDR3aa: CASRDPSGANVLTF
CDR3nt: TGTGCCAGCAGGGATCCTTCTGGGGCCAACGTCCTGACTTTC

abundance: many
len: 15
d_gene: .
j_gene: TRBJ2-7
v_gene: TRBV6-2/TRBV6-3
CDR3aa: CASSYAGGSSYEQYF
CDR3nt: TGTGCCAGCAGTTACGCGGGCGGTAGCTCCTACGAGCAGTACTTC

abundance: few
len: 11
d_gene: .
j_gene: TRBJ2-7
v_gene: TRBV7-9
CDR3aa: CASSWRGEQYF
CDR3nt: TGTGCCAGCAGCTGGAGGGGCGAGCAGTACTTC

abundance: few
len: 13
d_gene: .
j_gene: TRBJ1-2
v_gene: TRBV7-9
CDR3aa: CASTPGGAGGYTF
CDR3nt: TGTGCCAGCACCCCTGGAGGGGCCGGTGGCTACACCTTC

abundance: many
len: 15
d_gene: TRBD1
j_gene: TRBJ1-2
v_gene: TRBV12-5
CDR3aa: CASGLAGGGSYGYTF
CDR3nt: TGTGCTAGTGGTTTGGCAGGGGGCGGGAGCTATGGCTACACCTTC

abundance: .
len: 16
d_gene: TRBD2
j_gene: TRBJ2-1
v_gene: TRBV7-9
CDR3aa: CASSSHPGTSLNEQFF
CDR3nt: TGTGCCAGCAGCTCTCACCCCGGGACTAGCTTAAATGAGCAGTTCTTC

abundance: many
len: 14
d_gene: TRBD1
j_gene: TRBJ2-7
v_gene: TRBV27
CDR3aa: CASSLKDRYYEQYF
CDR3nt: TGTGCCAGCAGTTTAAAGGACAGGTACTACGAGCAGTACTTC

abundance: few
len: 13
d_gene: .
j_gene: TRBJ1-2
v_gene: TRBV6-1
CDR3aa: CASGPLGLRGYTF
CDR3nt: TGTGCCAGCGGACCCCTGGGGCTACGGGGCTACACCTTC

abundance: .
len: 14
d_gene: .
j_gene: TRBJ2-7
v_gene: TRBV2
CDR3aa: CASRKGGIAYEQYF
CDR3nt: TGTGCCAGCAGGAAAGGGGGTATTGCCTACGAGCAGTACTTC